Presented here are 32 T cell receptor beta chains from one specimen sequenced in a study of Tregs in tolerant kidney transplant recipients. TCRdb keeps only in-frame clones here, not all; method: immunoSEQ multiplex PCR. The sample has roughly 86,000 clones, 80% to 95% seen once. Related graft donors supplied nonmyeloablative bone marrow transplants, and mixed chimerism was transient. The material sequenced was CD4+ T cells from blood (PBMCs), taken 12 months after the transplant. These receptors all come from a human patient who received a combined kidney and bone marrow transplant. Some T cells may trace back to the graft donor.

Here the CDR3 DNA reads TGTGCCAGCAGCTCACTAGCGGACACCCGATCCTACGAGCAGTACTTC. Translated: CASSSLADTRSYEQYF. The chain joins TRBV5-6 to TRBJ2-7; 8 bases map to TRBD2. The junction had 9 bases not matched to a gene; V was cut back by 3 bases and J by 1 base. CDR1 and CDR2 from the germline V gene are SGHDT and YYEEEE. CDR3 length equals 16 residues.

This rearrangement joins TRBV11-2 to TRBJ2-3; D unresolved. CDR3 length equals 16 residues. V lost 5 bases, J lost 0 bases, and 15 bases lay in between. Germline V lookup: CDR1 SGHAT, CDR2 FQNNGV. In nucleotides, the CDR3 is TGTGCCAGCAGCCGCATAGGCGGTCCTAGCACAGATACGCAGTATTTT. This codes for CASSRIGGPSTDTQYF.

This chain connects TRBV6-1 to TRBJ2-3; a weak D match, TRBD1 (5 bases). Per the germline V gene, CDR1 is MNHNS and CDR2 is SASEGT. This CDR3 is 14 amino acids long. V was cut by 6 bases and J by 3 bases, with 13 bases left in between. CDR3: CASRGRVGTDTQYF. Written as DNA, the CDR3 is TGTGCCAGCAGGGGCAGGGTGGGAACAGATACGCAGTATTTT.

The chain uses TRBV4-3 and TRBJ2-3; possibly TRBD2 for D (5 bases). V dropped 5 bases and J dropped 0 bases, with 12 bases sitting between them. Per germline, CDR1 LGHNA and CDR2 YSLEER. The CDR3 consists of 15 residues. This CDR3 is CASSSQRRSTDTQYF. CDR3 nucleotides: TGCGCCAGCAGCTCCCAGCGGAGAAGCACAGATACGCAGTATTTT.

V is TRBV2 and J is TRBJ2-7; D is ambiguous. Germline CDR1 SNHLY, CDR2 FYNNEI. CDR3 size: 12 residues. V dropped 3 bases and J dropped 5 bases, with 8 bases sitting between them. The CDR3 sequence: CASSETRNEQYF. CDR3 nucleotides: TGTGCCAGCAGTGAGACTCGGAACGAGCAGTACTTC. The full variable domain, its missing parts supplied by reference TRBV2 and TRBJ2-7, is EPEVTQTPSHQVTQMGQEVILRCVPISNHLYFYWYRQILGQKVEFLVSFYNNEISEKSEIFDDQFSVERPDGSNFTLKIRSTKLEDSAMYFCASSETRNEQYFGPGTRLTVT.

This chain links TRBV18 with TRBJ2-7, with D maybe TRBD1 (5 bases). This CDR3 is 15 amino acids long. CDR1 and CDR2 from the germline V gene are KGHSH and LQKENI. Deletions cut 2 bases from V and 2 bases from J, with 13 bases between. The CDR3 spells CASSPSTGTPYEQYF. The CDR3, as DNA: TGTGCCAGCTCACCAAGTACAGGAACACCCTACGAGCAGTACTTC.

The chain has TRBV4-3 and TRBJ2-3; 15 bases match TRBD2. CDR1 LGHNA and CDR2 YSLEER come from the germline V gene. There are 18 residues in the CDR3. Trimming at V came to 4 bases and at J to 2 bases, leaving 7 bases not matched to a gene. CDR3 nucleotide sequence: TGCGCCAGCAGCCTTCGGACTAGCGGGGGGGAATTCACAGATACGCAGTATTTT. This codes for CASSLRTSGGEFTDTQYF.

V gene TRBV11-2 combines with J gene TRBJ1-6, with D possibly being TRBD1 (6 bases). Trimming shortened V by 7 bases and J by 14 bases, and 30 bases separated the two germline ends. CDR1 SGHAT and CDR2 FQNNGV come from the germline V gene. The CDR3 spans 17 residues. Here the CDR3 reads CASTSQGQRKGSWALHF. The CDR3 DNA follows: TGTGCCAGCACCTCCCAGGGGCAGCGGAAGGGATCGTGGGCCCTCCACTTT. Full variable domain (rest looked up from reference TRBV11-2 and TRBJ1-6): EAGVAQSPRYKIIEKRQSVAFWCNPISGHATLYWYQQILGQGPKLLIQFQNNGVVDDSQLPKDRFSAERLKGVDSTLKIQPAKLEDSAVYLCASTSQGQRKGSWALHFGNGTRLTVT.

The rearrangement joins TRBV6-5 to TRBJ2-7, with unresolved D. The germline gives CDR1 MNHEY, CDR2 SVGAGI. The CDR3 consists of 14 residues. V was pared by 11 bases and J by 2 bases, with 19 bases between. CDR3 in DNA: TGTGCCGCCCGACCAGGTGGCCTACCCTACGAGCAGTACTTC. This translates into CAARPGGLPYEQYF.

The chain links TRBV9 to TRBJ2-1; 7 bases agree with TRBD2. V was pared by 5 bases and J by 6 bases, with 5 bases of the junction left unmatched. Per the germline V gene, CDR1 is SGDLS and CDR2 is YYNGEE. The CDR3 loop spans 13 amino acids. The CDR3 here is CASSRGGSNEQFF. CDR3 coding DNA: TGTGCCAGCAGTAGGGGAGGGTCCAATGAGCAGTTCTTC.

The chain joins TRBV5-1 to TRBJ2-2, with D uncertain. CDR1 and CDR2 (germline): SGHRS, YFSETQ. The CDR3 runs to 12 residues. Trimming stripped 4 bases from V and 4 bases from J, with 5 bases between. The CDR3 DNA is TGCGCCAGCAGCCCTACCACCGGGGAGCTGTTTTTT. Translated, it gives CASSPTTGELFF.

This sequence joins TRBV5-1 and TRBJ1-2; unclear D gene. The CDR3 has 13 amino acids. V shed 4 bases and J shed 4 bases, with 11 bases lying between them. The germline gives CDR1 SGHRS, CDR2 YFSETQ. For the CDR3, the DNA is TGCGCCAGCAGCGGCGATGCAGGCTATGGCTACACCTTC. Amino acid sequence: CASSGDAGYGYTF.

J is TRBJ2-7 and V is TRBV6-5, with D perhaps matching TRBD1 (5 bases). Between the trimmed V and J ends, which lost 5 bases and 2 bases, there was a span of 10 bases. The CDR3 spans 13 residues. Germline CDR1 reads MNHEY; CDR2 reads SVGAGI. This CDR3 reads CASSRTPTYEQYF. In DNA, the CDR3 is TGTGCCAGCAGTCGGACACCGACCTACGAGCAGTACTTC.

In its sample, this clone was seen a few times. The chain is built from TRBV4-3 and TRBJ2-5; the match to TRBD1 covers 7 bases. Germline-derived CDR1 and CDR2 are LGHNA and YSLEER. There are 15 residues in the CDR3. V shed 1 base and J 2 bases; nucleotides not matched to a gene: 4. The CDR3 protein is CASSQGDSKQETQYF. The CDR3 DNA follows: TGCGCCAGCAGCCAAGGGGACAGTAAACAAGAGACCCAGTACTTC.

The gene calls are TRBV11-3 and TRBJ2-5; unclear D gene. V was trimmed by 4 bases and J by 5 bases, leaving 8 bases between them. Germline CDR1 reads SGHNT; CDR2 reads YENEEA. The CDR3 is made up of 12 amino acids. The CDR3 nucleotides are TGTGCCAGCAGCTCGGAGAGCGAGACCCAGTACTTC. Protein sequence: CASSSESETQYF.

J is TRBJ1-2 and V is TRBV4-1; D may be TRBD1 (5 bases). Per the germline V gene, CDR1 is MGHRA and CDR2 is YSYEKL. The V gene lost 0 bases and the J gene lost 6 bases, with 20 bases spanning the gap. There are 17 residues in the CDR3. CDR3 region: CASSQEVSRGPSNGYTF. The CDR3 DNA is TGCGCCAGCAGCCAAGAGGTCTCTAGGGGCCCCTCTAATGGCTACACCTTC.

The chain has TRBV5-4 and TRBJ1-1, with D perhaps matching TRBD1 (6 bases). The ends were cut back, 4 bases at V and 1 base at J, with 17 bases in the middle. The CDR3 extends over 16 amino acids. Germline V gene sequence: CDR1 SGHNT, CDR2 YYREEE (reference sequence). CDR3 bases: TGTGCCAGCAGCCCAATGGGACACTTAAAGAACACTGAAGCTTTCTTT. Translating it yields CASSPMGHLKNTEAFF.

This chain links TRBV6-5 with TRBJ1-6; 7 nucleotides align to TRBD1. The germline CDR1 and CDR2 sequences are MNHEY and SVGAGI. CDR3 length: 14 amino acids. Losses at the gene ends were 4 bases for V and 8 bases for J; bases not matched to a gene: 5. The CDR3 DNA reads TGTGCCAGCAGTTTAGGGACAGAAGATTCACCCCTCCACTTT. It is translated as CASSLGTEDSPLHF.

The chain joins TRBV7-7 to TRBJ2-2, with 7 bases aligning to TRBD2. V was clipped by 5 bases and J by 1 base; unmatched bases: 7. The CDR3 is made up of 16 amino acids. Germline lookup yields CDR1 SSHAT and CDR2 FNYEAQ (reference sequence). CDR3 sequence (DNA): TGTGCCAGCAGCCCTACGCGCGGGGGGAACACCGGGGAGCTGTTTTTT. It translates to CASSPTRGGNTGELFF.

The chain recombines TRBV6-1 with TRBJ1-5, with TRBD1 as a possible D gene (6 bases). From germline, CDR1 is MNHNS and CDR2 SASEGT. The V end was cut by 10 bases, the J end by 5 bases, with 15 bases between. The CDR3 has 13 amino acids. The DNA of the CDR3 is TGTGCCACCAGCGGACAGAATGATCAGCCCCAGCATTTT. This translates into CATSGQNDQPQHF.

The gene calls are TRBV9 and TRBJ1-2; 7 bases fit TRBD1. The CDR3 runs to 14 residues. Germline V gene sequence: CDR1 SGDLS, CDR2 YYNGEE. V was pared by 0 bases and J by 8 bases, with 7 bases of the junction left unmatched. The CDR3 reads CASSVEAGGSGYTF. The DNA for the CDR3 is TGTGCCAGCAGCGTAGAAGCAGGGGGGTCGGGCTACACCTTC.

V and J are TRBV7-7 and TRBJ2-1; TRBD2 matches 13 bases. The CDR3 is 15 residues long. V was clipped by 5 bases and J by 5 bases; unmatched bases: 3. Germline lookup yields CDR1 SSHAT and CDR2 FNYEAQ (reference sequence). This chain's CDR3 is CASSPGLAGNNEQFF. CDR3 nucleotide sequence: TGTGCCAGCAGCCCGGGACTAGCGGGAAACAATGAGCAGTTCTTC.

The J gene is TRBJ2-4, the V gene TRBV19, with D perhaps TRBD1 (6 bases). Between the trimmed V and J ends, which lost 1 base and 1 base, there was a span of 17 bases. Germline V CDR1 and CDR2: LNHDA, SQIVND (reference sequence). The CDR3 covers 18 residues. The DNA for the CDR3 is TGTGCCAGTAGTATAGTATACAGGGCGAACCGGGCCAAAAACATTCAGTACTTC. It specifies CASSIVYRANRAKNIQYF. Looking up the rest from reference TRBV19 and TRBJ2-4 gives the full variable domain: DGGITQSPKYLFRKEGQNVTLSCEQNLNHDAMYWYRQDPGQGLRLIYYSQIVNDFQKGDIAEGYSVSREKKESFPLTVTSAQKNPTAFYLCASSIVYRANRAKNIQYFGAGTRLSVL.

By share, this clone counts as medium-sized. V and J are TRBV11-1 and TRBJ2-7, with 9 positions matching TRBD1. J was trimmed by 6 bases and V by 5 bases; bases with no gene match: 8. The CDR3 contains 14 residues. The germline V gene encodes CDR1 SGHAT and CDR2 FQDESV (reference sequence). CDR3 in DNA: TGTGCCAGCAGCCTGTGGACAGGGGAGGGCGAGCAGTACTTC. Its protein product is CASSLWTGEGEQYF. The variable domain in full, with the rest retrieved from reference TRBV11-1 and TRBJ2-7, is EAEVAQSPRYKITEKSQAVAFWCDPISGHATLYWYRQILGQGPELLVQFQDESVVDDSQLPKDRFSAERLKGVDSTLKIQPAELGDSAMYLCASSLWTGEGEQYFGPGTRLTVT.

In its sample, this clone was seen a few times. J is TRBJ1-3 and V is TRBV4-3; no firm D call. The V gene's germline CDR1 is LGHNA and CDR2 YSLEER. Trimming left V 0 bases short and J 0 bases short, with 6 bases between. CDR3 length: 15 residues. CDR3 residues: CASSQDRVSGNTIYF. The DNA of the CDR3 is TGCGCCAGCAGCCAAGATCGCGTCTCTGGAAACACCATATATTTT.

The chain carries TRBV4-3 and TRBJ2-2; D not resolved. Germline lookup yields CDR1 LGHNA and CDR2 YSLEER. This CDR3 is built from 15 residues. Trimming took 2 bases from V and 6 from J, leaving 13 bases between them. In DNA form, the CDR3 reads TGCGCCAGCAGCCAATTCTTAGATTATTCCGGGGAGCTGTTTTTT. The encoded protein is CASSQFLDYSGELFF.

This chain links TRBV7-9 with TRBJ2-1; D might be TRBD2 (5 bases). Germline loops: CDR1 SEHNR, CDR2 FQNEAQ (reference sequence). This CDR3 comprises 16 residues. Trimming removed 8 bases at V and 2 bases at J, with 19 bases between. CDR3 sequence reads: CASEVVGGLPYNEQFF. As DNA, the CDR3 is TGTGCCAGCGAAGTGGTCGGTGGACTTCCCTACAATGAGCAGTTCTTC. Based on the CDR3 plus reference TRBV7-9 and TRBJ2-1, the full variable domain is DTGVSQNPRHKITKRGQNVTFRCDPISEHNRLYWYRQTLGQGPEFLTYFQNEAQLEKSRLLSDRFSAERPKGSFSTLEIQRTEQGDSAMYLCASEVVGGLPYNEQFFGPGTRLTVL.

The chain employs TRBV7-6 and TRBJ2-3; D might be TRBD2 (5 bases). CDR3 length: 15 amino acids. V lost 1 base to trimming and J lost 8 bases, with 16 bases between them. CDR1 SGHVS and CDR2 FNYEAQ come from the germline V gene. The chain's CDR3 is CASSLGEGRIATQYF. In DNA form, the CDR3 reads TGTGCCAGCAGCTTAGGAGAGGGAAGAATAGCTACGCAGTATTTT.

A single count supports this clone. The rearrangement uses TRBV2 and TRBJ2-6; 7 positions agree with TRBD1. Germline loops: CDR1 SNHLY, CDR2 FYNNEI. The junction had 5 bases not matched to a gene; V was cut back by 5 bases and J by 4 bases. The CDR3 extends over 15 amino acids. CDR3 sequence reads: CASSTGVEGANVLTF. Here the CDR3 DNA reads TGTGCCAGCAGTACAGGGGTCGAGGGGGCCAACGTCCTGACTTTC.

This chain connects TRBV25-1 to TRBJ2-1; the match to TRBD2 covers 11 bases. Looked up from germline, CDR1 is MGHDK and CDR2 is SYGVNS. V lost 1 base to trimming and J lost 4 bases; unmatched junction nucleotides: 3. The CDR3 sequence is 16 residues long. CDR3 sequence (DNA): TGTGCCAGCAGTGAATCTAGCGGGGGGATTTACAATGAGCAGTTCTTC. Its protein is CASSESSGGIYNEQFF.

Remarks on this clone: A read error may account for a junction end that differs from germline. The sample has other DNA sequences that encode this CDR3 too. V usage is TRBV27 and J usage is TRBJ1-6; D remains unclear. This CDR3 region has 15 residues. The germline V gene has CDR1 MNHEY and CDR2 SMNVEV (reference sequence). Written as DNA, the CDR3 is TGTGCCAGCAGGTGGAGAGGCAGTTATAATTCCCCCCTCCACTTT. Protein product: CASRWRGSYNSPLHF.

This chain joins TRBV5-1 and TRBJ2-1; TRBD2 agrees at 10 bases. The J segment lost 7 bases and the V segment lost 2 bases, leaving 9 bases of the junction unmatched. The CDR3 spans 16 residues. Germline V gives CDR1 SGHRS, CDR2 YFSETQ. CDR3 in DNA: TGCGCCAGCAGCTTCCTCCAGCGGGAGGGGTGGAATGAGCAGTTCTTC. Its translation is CASSFLQREGWNEQFF. Full variable domain (remainder filled in from reference TRBV5-1 and TRBJ2-1): KAGVTQTPRYLIKTRGQQVTLSCSPISGHRSVSWYQQTPGQGLQFLFEYFSETQRNKGNFPGRFSGRQFSNSRSEMNVSTLELGDSALYLCASSFLQREGWNEQFFGPGTRLTVL.